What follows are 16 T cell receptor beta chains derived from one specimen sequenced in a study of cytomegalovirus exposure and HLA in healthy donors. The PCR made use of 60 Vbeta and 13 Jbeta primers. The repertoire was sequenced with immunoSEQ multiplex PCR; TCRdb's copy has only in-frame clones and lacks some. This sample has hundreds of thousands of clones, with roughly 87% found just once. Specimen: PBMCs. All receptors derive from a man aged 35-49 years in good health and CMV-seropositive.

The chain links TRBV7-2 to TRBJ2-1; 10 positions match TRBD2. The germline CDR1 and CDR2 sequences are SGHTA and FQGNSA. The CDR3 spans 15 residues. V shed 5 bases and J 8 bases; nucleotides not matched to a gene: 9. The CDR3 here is CASSARVAGGDEQFF. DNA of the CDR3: TGTGCCAGCAGCGCCCGGGTAGCGGGAGGCGATGAGCAGTTCTTC.

CDR3 DNA sequence: TGTGCCAGCAGTCCCAGGGGGACTAGCGGGCGATCCTACAATGAGCAGTTCTTC. Protein product: CASSPRGTSGRSYNEQFF. This chain links TRBV14 with TRBJ2-1, with 12 bases identical to TRBD2. V lost 6 bases, J lost 1 base, and 10 bases stayed unmatched. The germline V gene has CDR1 SGHDN and CDR2 FVKESK. The CDR3 is 18 residues long.

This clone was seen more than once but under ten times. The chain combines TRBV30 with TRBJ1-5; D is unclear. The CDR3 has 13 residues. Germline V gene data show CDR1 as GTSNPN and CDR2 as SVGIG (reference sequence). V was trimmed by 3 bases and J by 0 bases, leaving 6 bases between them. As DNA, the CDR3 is TGTGCCTGGAGCGAGTATAGCAATCAGCCCCAGCATTTT. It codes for CAWSEYSNQPQHF.

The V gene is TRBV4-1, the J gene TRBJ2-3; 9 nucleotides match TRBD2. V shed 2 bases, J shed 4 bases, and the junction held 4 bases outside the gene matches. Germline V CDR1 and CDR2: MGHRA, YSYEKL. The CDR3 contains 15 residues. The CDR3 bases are TGCGCCAGCAGCCAACAGGTAGCGGGAGCAGATACGCAGTATTTT. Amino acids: CASSQQVAGADTQYF.

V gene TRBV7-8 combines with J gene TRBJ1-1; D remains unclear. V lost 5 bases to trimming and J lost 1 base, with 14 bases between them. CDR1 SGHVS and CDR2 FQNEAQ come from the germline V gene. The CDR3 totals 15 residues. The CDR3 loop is CASSLLKRTNTEAFF. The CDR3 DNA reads TGTGCCAGCAGCCTCCTAAAGCGGACGAACACTGAAGCTTTCTTT.

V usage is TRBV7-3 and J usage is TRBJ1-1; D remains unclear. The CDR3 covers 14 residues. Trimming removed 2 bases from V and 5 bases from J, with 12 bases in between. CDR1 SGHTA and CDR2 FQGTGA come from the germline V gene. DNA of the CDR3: TGTGCCAGCAGCTTACATGGAGTCGGGACTGAAGCTTTCTTT. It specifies CASSLHGVGTEAFF.

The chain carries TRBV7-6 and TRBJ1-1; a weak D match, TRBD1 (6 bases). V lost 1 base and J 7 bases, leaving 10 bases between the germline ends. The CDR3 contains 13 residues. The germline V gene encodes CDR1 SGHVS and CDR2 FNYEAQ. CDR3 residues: CASSLGTADEAFF. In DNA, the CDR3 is TGTGCCAGCAGCTTAGGGACAGCTGATGAAGCTTTCTTT.

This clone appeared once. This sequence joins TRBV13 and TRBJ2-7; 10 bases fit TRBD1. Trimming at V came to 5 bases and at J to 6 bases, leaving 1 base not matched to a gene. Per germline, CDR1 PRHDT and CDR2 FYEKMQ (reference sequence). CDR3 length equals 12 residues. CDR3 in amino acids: CASSGDRGEQYF. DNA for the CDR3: TGTGCCAGCAGCGGGGACAGGGGCGAGCAGTACTTC.

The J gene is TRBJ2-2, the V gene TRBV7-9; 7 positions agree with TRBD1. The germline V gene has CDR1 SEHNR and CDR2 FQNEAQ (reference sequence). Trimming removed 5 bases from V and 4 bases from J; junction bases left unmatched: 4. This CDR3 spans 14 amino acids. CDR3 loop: CASSRTGSTGELFF. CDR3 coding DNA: TGTGCCAGCAGCCGGACAGGCAGCACCGGGGAGCTGTTTTTT.

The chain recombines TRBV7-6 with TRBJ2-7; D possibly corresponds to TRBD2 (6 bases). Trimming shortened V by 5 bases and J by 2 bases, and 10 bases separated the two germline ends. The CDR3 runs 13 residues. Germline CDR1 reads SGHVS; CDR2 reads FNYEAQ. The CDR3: CASSLGRTYEQYF. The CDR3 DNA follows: TGTGCCAGCAGCCTAGGGAGGACCTACGAGCAGTACTTC.

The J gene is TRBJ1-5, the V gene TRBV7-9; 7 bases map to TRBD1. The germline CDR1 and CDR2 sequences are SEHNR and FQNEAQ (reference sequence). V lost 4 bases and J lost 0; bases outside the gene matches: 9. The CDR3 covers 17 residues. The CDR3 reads CASSSSDREYSNQPQHF. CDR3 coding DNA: TGTGCCAGCAGCTCCTCCGACAGGGAATATAGCAATCAGCCCCAGCATTTT.

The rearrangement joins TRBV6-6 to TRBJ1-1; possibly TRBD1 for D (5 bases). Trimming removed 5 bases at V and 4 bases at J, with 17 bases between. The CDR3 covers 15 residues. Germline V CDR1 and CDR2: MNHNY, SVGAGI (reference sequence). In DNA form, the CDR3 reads TGTGCCAGCAGTCAAGGCGGGGGACTCCTCACTGAAGCTTTCTTT. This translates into CASSQGGGLLTEAFF.

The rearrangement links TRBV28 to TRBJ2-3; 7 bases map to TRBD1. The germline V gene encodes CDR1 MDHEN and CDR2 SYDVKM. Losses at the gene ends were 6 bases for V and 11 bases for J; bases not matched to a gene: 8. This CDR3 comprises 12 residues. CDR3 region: CASSTPGQLQYF. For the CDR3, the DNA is TGTGCCAGCAGCACTCCGGGACAGCTGCAGTATTTT.

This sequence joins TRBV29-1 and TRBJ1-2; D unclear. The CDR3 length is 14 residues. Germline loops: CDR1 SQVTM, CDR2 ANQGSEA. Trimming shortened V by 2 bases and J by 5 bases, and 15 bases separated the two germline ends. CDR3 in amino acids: CSVENVNSFYGYTF. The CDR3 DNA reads TGCAGCGTTGAAAATGTGAACAGTTTTTATGGCTACACCTTC. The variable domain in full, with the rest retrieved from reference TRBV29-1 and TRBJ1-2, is SAVISQKPSRDICQRGTSLTIQCQVDSQVTMMFWYRQQPGQSLTLIATANQGSEATYESGFVIDKFPISRPNLTFSTLTVSNMSPEDSSIYLCSVENVNSFYGYTFGSGTRLTVV.

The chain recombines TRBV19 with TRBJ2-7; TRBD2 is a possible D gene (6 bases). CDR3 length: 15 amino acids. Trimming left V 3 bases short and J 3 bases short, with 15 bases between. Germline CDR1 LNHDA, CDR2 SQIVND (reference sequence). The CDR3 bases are TGTGCCAGTAGTATCGATGGGGGAGGTAGCTACGAGCAGTACTTC. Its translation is CASSIDGGGSYEQYF.

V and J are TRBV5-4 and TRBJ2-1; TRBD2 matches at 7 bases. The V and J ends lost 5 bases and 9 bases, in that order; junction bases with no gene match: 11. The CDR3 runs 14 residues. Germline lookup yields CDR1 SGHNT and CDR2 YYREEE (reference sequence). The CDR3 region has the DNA TGTGCCAGCAGTTACGGACTAGGCCTATCTGAGCAGTTCTTC. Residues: CASSYGLGLSEQFF.